Sequencing of this T cell receptor beta chain was carried out in a study of molecular identifiers for immune sequencing clone quantification (dated 2018 in TCRdb). Regarding the complete study: In a replicate experiment, RNA from 20,000 or 100,000 naive CD8 T cells was split into five aliquots, four of which were sequenced. This methods study benchmarked molecular-identifier clustering-based TCR repertoire sequencing (MIDCIRS) and TCR RNA copy counting, using CD8 T cells to do so.

Libraries of naive CD8 T cells were generated from roughly 21,000 to 960,000 sorted cells, with 10%, 30% or 50% of the purified RNA used. Naive CD8 T cells were FACS-sorted as CD8+CD4-CCR7+CD45RA+ on a BD FACSAria II into RLT Plus buffer. Nine to eleven TCR copies' worth of Jurkat RNA were spiked into roughly 17,000-1,100,000 naive CD8 T cell samples to test detection sensitivity. Enrichment of CD8 T cells was done with RosetteSep CD8+ T Cell Enrichment Cocktail plus Ficoll-Paque, and ACK red cell lysis came afterward. Spanning cysteine to phenylalanine, the CDR3 consists of 16 amino acids. Only the CDR3 DNA is retained, 48 bases long and in frame from the first base. Trimming costs V 0 bases and J 0 bases, and their ends lie 10 bases apart. The germline V gene supplies CDR1 MNHEY and CDR2 SVGAGI. General findings and caveats noted by the study authors: Spiked-in Jurkat TCR RNA equivalent to a single cell was reported to be detectable even among approximately 1.1 million naive CD8 T cells. Identical TCR molecules sharing a barcode could cause highly expanded clone sizes to be underestimated. In CMV-specific effector cells, clones with more than 20 RNA copies contained over 99% of molecules, whereas in naive cells such clones contained under 1% of molecules. The naive libraries included spiked-in Jurkat TCR RNA (about ten copies' worth), and this RNA is not part of the donor repertoire. Modeling indicated around 3.2 TCR RNA copies recovered per cell, compared with roughly 9.7 by digital PCR, which implies a capture efficiency of approximately 30%. When barcode sub-clustering was omitted, TCR diversity was inflated by chimeric consensus sequences, with chimeras reaching as high as 47%.

This clonotype is categorized as medium-sized (0.01 to 0.1%). Its specific antigen is unknown. Per-nucleotide qualities are absent, and no much larger clonotype sits a single base away. Receptor libraries were prepared by PCR. Instrument on record: Illumina HiSeq 4000. Bulk TCR libraries were generated as previously described, with the TCR primers listed in Table S5 used. Total RNA was purified with the Qiagen AllPrep DNA/RNA kit. Before any analysis, reads coming from multiple sequencing runs of the same library were combined into one pool. The authors' pipeline ran thus. Only reads with exact TCR constant sequence were kept, trimmed to 150 nt, and grouped by their 12-nt molecular barcodes. Within each barcode group, reads were sub-clustered at a 15% Levenshtein threshold, and quality-weighted consensus sequences were built per RNA molecule. Non-functional sequences were filtered out, along with any lower-count sequence sitting one edit away from another sequence. Barcode sub-clusters with fewer than 20% of the maximum read count were removed, based on fitting two negative binomial distributions. Through fastp at Q25 and MiXCR, TCRdb rebuilt clones from the public reads, retaining in-frame beta chains. Each entry merges the rows of one CDR3 protein and shows their most common DNA and genes. TCRdb, rather than the study authors, made the V and J calls. This sample is represented by 9,500 to 15,000 distinct CDR3 sequences; 18% of them were singletons. Around 1.6% of the sample lies in the top ten.

The sample was naive CD8+ T cells from blood, with Jurkat cell RNA spiked in. Interpreted using the paper, the cell subset or site label stands for: FACS-sorted CD8+CD4-CCR7+CD45RA+ naive T cells. Here the chain combines TRBV6-5 and TRBJ2-3; the D segment cannot be called with confidence. This TCR derives from a human donor in good health. Some libraries in this study had Jurkat cell RNA spiked in. The CDR3 region has the sequence CASSYSWAASTDTQYF. The nucleotides read TGTGCCAGCAGTTACTCATGGGCGGCCAGCACAGATACGCAGTATTTT.